This entry lists 15 T cell receptor beta chains sequenced from one sample in a study of T cell clusters in autoimmune cytopenias. One tube held mixed TRB-A and TRB-B primer pools for touch-down PCR. TCRdb re-called the multiplex PCR reads and shows each CDR3 protein once, DNA omitted. The repertoire shows about 6,100 distinct CDR3 sequences; the top ten hold about two fifths. TRB was amplified from about 270 ng of peripheral blood genomic DNA per sample. The sample was also reused in another study, on T cell repertoires in aging, cancer and after chemotherapy.

Specimen: peripheral blood. The receptors were gathered from a human donor in good health.

This clonotype is deemed medium-sized by its frequency. The chain has TRBV19 and TRBJ1-2; TCRdb's D call, TRBD1, is unchecked because there is no DNA. CDR1 is LNHDA and CDR2 is SQIVND in the germline V gene (reference sequence). The CDR3 covers 15 residues. The CDR3 protein is CASSATGGANYGYTF.

This clonotype is medium-sized (0.01 to 0.1%) by frequency. V is TRBV5-4 and J is TRBJ2-3; TCRdb selects TRBD1, and the lack of DNA leaves this call unchecked. The length of the CDR3 is 13 residues. Germline CDR1 SGHNT, CDR2 YYREEE (reference sequence). The CDR3 spells CAIPDRETDTQYF.

The chain recombines TRBV20-1 with TRBJ2-1; TCRdb lists TRBD1, though no DNA is available to test this call. The CDR3 runs 21 residues. Germline V CDR1 and CDR2: DFQATT, SNEGSKA (reference sequence). The CDR3 here is CGTSSLRAPRGAGLRYAEQFF.

The V gene is TRBV11-2, the J gene TRBJ2-7; TCRdb's D call of TRBD1 is untestable without DNA. The CDR3 runs 13 residues. From germline, CDR1 is SGHAT and CDR2 FQNNGV. CDR3: CASRGQGADEQYF. Using reference TRBV11-2 and TRBJ2-7 for the parts outside the CDR3, the full variable domain is EAGVAQSPRYKIIEKRQSVAFWCNPISGHATLYWYQQILGQGPKLLIQFQNNGVVDDSQLPKDRFSAERLKGVDSTLKIQPAKLEDSAVYLCASRGQGADEQYFGPGTRLTVT.

This clonotype is medium-sized by frequency. The V gene is TRBV12-3 or TRBV12-4, the J gene TRBJ1-1. The CDR3 is 13 amino acids. CDR3 sequence: CASSQQGISEAFF.

V gene TRBV6-1 combines with J gene TRBJ1-1; TCRdb lists TRBD1, though no DNA is available to test this call. Per the germline V gene, CDR1 is MNHNS and CDR2 is SASEGT. This CDR3 is 14 amino acids long. CDR3 region: CASSERTGDTEAFF.

The chain carries TRBV11-2 and TRBJ1-2; no DNA is available, so the TRBD1 call from TCRdb remains unchecked. The CDR3 contains 15 residues. Germline V gives CDR1 SGHAT, CDR2 FQNNGV. CDR3 protein: CASSLVVSAGDGYTF.

The CDR3 sequence: CASSPVSRPPLYF. The genes are TRBV18 and TRBJ2-5; with no DNA, the TCRdb D assignment of TRBD1 cannot be verified. Germline V gene sequence: CDR1 KGHSH, CDR2 LQKENI. The length of the CDR3 is 13 residues. The full variable domain, its missing parts supplied by reference TRBV18 and TRBJ2-5, is NAGVMQNPRHLVRRRGQEARLRCSPMKGHSHVYWYRQLPEEGLKFMVYLQKENIIDESGMPKERFSAEFPKEGPSILRIQQVVRGDSAAYFCASSPVSRPPLYFGPGTRLLVL.

The chain is built from TRBV7-2 and TRBJ2-3; as DNA is missing, the TRBD2 call by TCRdb cannot be tested. The CDR3 length is 14 residues. Germline assignment: CDR1 SGHTA and CDR2 FQGNSA. The CDR3 loop reads CASSSGGAGDTQYF.

V gene TRBV30 combines with J gene TRBJ1-3. This CDR3 is 14 amino acids long. Germline V CDR1 and CDR2: GTSNPN, SVGIG (reference sequence). The CDR3 sequence is CAWSRDSFGNTIYF. Complete variable domain (other parts from reference TRBV30 and TRBJ1-3): SQTIHQWPATLVQPVGSPLSLECTVEGTSNPNLYWYRQAAGRGLQLLFYSVGIGQISSEVPQNLSASRPQDRQFILSSKKLLLSDSGFYLCAWSRDSFGNTIYFGEGSWLTVV.

The chain joins TRBV7-6 to TRBJ2-3; no DNA is available, so the TRBD2 call from TCRdb remains unchecked. Germline values: CDR1 SGHVS, CDR2 FNYEAQ. This CDR3 is 18 amino acids long. CDR3 loop: CASSFWERGRTSTDTQYF.

The chain carries TRBV20-1 and TRBJ2-7; with no DNA, the TCRdb D assignment of TRBD1 cannot be verified. The CDR3 spans 13 residues. Germline V gene lookup returns CDR1 DFQATT and CDR2 SNEGSKA (reference sequence). The CDR3 protein is CSARGQGVYEQYF.

V is TRBV11-2 and J is TRBJ1-1; checking the TCRdb D call of TRBD1 is not possible without DNA. The CDR3 covers 16 residues. Germline V gene lookup returns CDR1 SGHAT and CDR2 FQNNGV. This CDR3 is CASSLGGRQGEAEAFF.

Frequency places this clonotype as medium-sized. The chain employs TRBV5-4 and TRBJ2-5; TCRdb proposes TRBD2, but this gene call is untestable without DNA. Germline V gene sequence: CDR1 SGHNT, CDR2 YYREEE (reference sequence). The CDR3 covers 15 residues. The CDR3 region is CASSFSGGARETQYF.

This clonotype is called medium-sized based on its frequency. The rearrangement joins TRBV6-5 to TRBJ1-2; lacking DNA, the TRBD1 call made by TCRdb goes unchecked. Germline V gene lookup returns CDR1 MNHEY and CDR2 SVGAGI. CDR3 size: 14 residues. CDR3 amino acids: CASSRDEGADGYTF.